The next 19 T cell receptor beta chains were all read from a single sample in a study of T cell clonotyping in hematopoietic cell transplantation. TCRdb keeps only in-frame clones here, not all; method: immunoSEQ multiplex PCR. Among fewer than 40,000 clones listed, about 90% were seen once. Sequenced input: peripheral blood mononuclear cells. Receptors were obtained from a woman aged 40-49 years in good health. Some clones in this sample may be carry-over from other donors' samples.

The V call is TRBV6-5, the J call TRBJ1-2; tentative D call: TRBD1 (5 bases). The germline CDR1 and CDR2 sequences are MNHEY and SVGAGI. V dropped 5 bases and J dropped 4 bases, with 17 bases sitting between them. This CDR3 is 15 amino acids long. CDR3 sequence (DNA): TGTGCCAGCAGTCAATCGACCGGGACGGTCTATGGCTACACCTTC. This encodes CASSQSTGTVYGYTF.

The CDR3 loop is CASSENRNTEAFF. The DNA for the CDR3 is TGTGCCAGCAGTGAGAACAGGAACACTGAAGCTTTCTTT. The chain recombines TRBV2 with TRBJ1-1; no clear D. The germline V gene has CDR1 SNHLY and CDR2 FYNNEI. V lost 3 bases and J lost 1, with 6 bases in between. The CDR3 is 13 amino acids.

The chain couples TRBV28 to TRBJ2-7; no reliable D call. Deletions cut 6 bases from V and 2 bases from J, with 20 bases between. The length of the CDR3 is 16 residues. Germline-derived CDR1 and CDR2 are MDHEN and SYDVKM. CDR3 amino acids: CASSPPPGFVPYEQYF. CDR3 nucleotides: TGTGCCAGCAGCCCACCGCCGGGTTTTGTGCCCTACGAGCAGTACTTC.

The chain is built from TRBV5-1 and TRBJ1-5; TRBD1 aligns across 7 bases. J lost 8 bases, V lost 4 bases, and 6 bases had no gene match. The CDR3 is made up of 13 amino acids. The germline V gene encodes CDR1 SGHRS and CDR2 YFSETQ. The CDR3 region is CASSQQGPEPQHF. The CDR3 nucleotides read TGCGCCAGCAGCCAACAGGGGCCGGAGCCCCAGCATTTT. The full variable domain, rest sourced from reference TRBV5-1 and TRBJ1-5, is KAGVTQTPRYLIKTRGQQVTLSCSPISGHRSVSWYQQTPGQGLQFLFEYFSETQRNKGNFPGRFSGRQFSNSRSEMNVSTLELGDSALYLCASSQQGPEPQHFGDGTRLSIL.

The rearrangement uses TRBV11-2 and TRBJ2-5; no clear D gene. In germline, CDR1 is SGHAT, CDR2 FQNNGV. V lost 5 bases and J lost 5, with 9 bases in between. The length of the CDR3 is 12 residues. The CDR3 here is CASSRVYETQYF. The CDR3 coding sequence is TGTGCCAGCAGCAGAGTTTATGAGACCCAGTACTTC.

The rearrangement joins TRBV6-5 to TRBJ1-2; 7 bases are a match to TRBD1. V shed 6 bases and J 4 bases; nucleotides not matched to a gene: 5. Germline V CDR1 and CDR2: MNHEY, SVGAGI. CDR3 length: 13 residues. DNA of the CDR3: TGTGCCAGCAGAGACCAGGGGGGCTATGGCTACACCTTC. Translating gives CASRDQGGYGYTF.

The DNA for the CDR3 is TGCGCCAGCAGCTTGGGGGGGCGTTCGAATCAGCCCCAGCATTTT. It yields the protein CASSLGGRSNQPQHF. The chain combines TRBV5-1 with TRBJ1-5; D might be TRBD1 (6 bases). Trimming left V 0 bases short and J 4 bases short, with 11 bases between. The germline V gene has CDR1 SGHRS and CDR2 YFSETQ. The CDR3 spans 15 residues. The complete variable domain, with remaining parts taken from reference TRBV5-1 and TRBJ1-5, reads KAGVTQTPRYLIKTRGQQVTLSCSPISGHRSVSWYQQTPGQGLQFLFEYFSETQRNKGNFPGRFSGRQFSNSRSEMNVSTLELGDSALYLCASSLGGRSNQPQHFGDGTRLSIL.

This chain joins TRBV28 and TRBJ1-5, with 7 bases aligning to TRBD1. CDR1 MDHEN and CDR2 SYDVKM come from the germline V gene. With V trimmed by 7 bases and J by 2 bases, 14 bases remained unmatched. This CDR3 comprises 17 residues. The CDR3 sequence is CASKRGHSPAGNQPQHF. CDR3 coding DNA: TGTGCCAGCAAAAGGGGGCACTCTCCGGCCGGCAATCAGCCCCAGCATTTT.

The chain has TRBV30 and TRBJ2-7, with TRBD2 identical over 10 bases. V lost 3 bases to trimming and J lost 3 bases; unmatched junction nucleotides: 23. This CDR3 region has 20 residues. The germline V gene has CDR1 GTSNPN and CDR2 SVGIG (reference sequence). CDR3 nucleotide sequence: TGTGCCTGGAGCCGCCCTATTTGGACTAGCGGCAATCCCAGGGTCTACGAGCAGTACTTC. Protein: CAWSRPIWTSGNPRVYEQYF.

In this sample, this clone turned up once. This rearrangement joins TRBV11-2 to TRBJ2-7; D is undetermined. The CDR3 totals 10 residues. Per the germline V gene, CDR1 is SGHAT and CDR2 is FQNNGV. V was cut by 3 bases and J by 6 bases, with 3 bases left in between. The CDR3 bases are TGTGCCAGCAGCTTCGGCGAGCAGTACTTC. Translation: CASSFGEQYF.

The chain combines TRBV29-1 with TRBJ1-1; weak D call: TRBD1 (5 bases). CDR1 SQVTM and CDR2 ANQGSEA come from the germline V gene. The CDR3 spans 12 residues. Trimming stripped 7 bases from V and 3 bases from J, with 12 bases between. The CDR3 bases are TGCAGCGCAGGGTCCAGGGACACTGAAGCTTTCTTT. The encoded protein is CSAGSRDTEAFF.

CDR3 bases: TGTGCCAGCAGCGTACGAGGGGAGACGAGCACAGATACGCAGTATTTT. It codes for CASSVRGETSTDTQYF. The chain combines TRBV9 with TRBJ2-3; D tentatively reads TRBD1 or TRBD2 (5 bases each). This CDR3 is built from 16 residues. Germline V gives CDR1 SGDLS, CDR2 YYNGEE. Between the trimmed V and J ends, which lost 1 base and 0 bases, there was a span of 12 bases.

CDR3 sequence: CASSPAGGTMNTEAFF. Written as DNA, the CDR3 is TGCGCCAGCAGCCCTGCAGGGGGAACCATGAACACTGAAGCTTTCTTT. The chain combines TRBV4-1 with TRBJ1-1; TRBD1 aligns across 7 bases. Looked up from germline, CDR1 is MGHRA and CDR2 is YSYEKL. V lost 4 bases, J lost 0 bases, and 8 bases stayed unmatched. This CDR3 region has 16 residues.

This clone was counted once. The chain employs TRBV7-6 and TRBJ2-2; D gene ambiguous. V lost 3 bases and J 0 bases, leaving 11 bases between the germline ends. Looked up from germline, CDR1 is SGHVS and CDR2 is FNYEAQ. The CDR3 has 16 amino acids. The CDR3 nucleotides are TGTGCCAGCAGCTTCCTCTCGGGCGCGAACACCGGGGAGCTGTTTTTT. Translated, it gives CASSFLSGANTGELFF.

In its sample, this clone was seen a few times. CDR3 bases: TGTGCCAGCAGCCCCGGCGTCGGGGGCTACACCTTC. It translates to CASSPGVGGYTF. J is TRBJ1-2 and V is TRBV7-3; no clear D. The CDR3 has 12 residues. The germline V and J ends were trimmed by 5 bases and 8 bases, with 12 bases remaining between them. Germline values: CDR1 SGHTA, CDR2 FQGTGA.

V usage is TRBV2 and J usage is TRBJ1-1; D remains unclear. V lost 3 bases, J lost 1 base, and 9 bases lay in between. Germline values: CDR1 SNHLY, CDR2 FYNNEI. The CDR3 contains 14 residues. DNA of the CDR3: TGTGCCAGCAGTGAGGGTATGCGGAACACTGAAGCTTTCTTT. Its protein is CASSEGMRNTEAFF.

The chain links TRBV6-6 to TRBJ2-7; 13 bases map to TRBD2. The CDR3 contains 16 residues. The V gene end was trimmed by 5 bases and the J gene end by 3 bases; junction bases not matched to a gene: 7. The germline V gene has CDR1 MNHNY and CDR2 SVGAGI (reference sequence). CDR3 loop: CASSPGLAGVVYEQYF. Here the CDR3 DNA reads TGTGCCAGCAGTCCTGGACTAGCGGGGGTTGTCTACGAGCAGTACTTC.

The V and J genes are TRBV28 and TRBJ2-2; D not certain. The germline gives CDR1 MDHEN, CDR2 SYDVKM. Between the trimmed V and J ends, which lost 4 bases and 3 bases, there was a span of 9 bases. The CDR3 totals 14 residues. CDR3 protein: CASSYRGYTGELFF. Written as DNA, the CDR3 is TGTGCCAGCAGTTATCGCGGATACACCGGGGAGCTGTTTTTT. The entire variable domain, with the rest obtained from reference TRBV28 and TRBJ2-2, is as follows: DVKVTQSSRYLVKRTGEKVFLECVQDMDHENMFWYRQDPGLGLRLIYFSYDVKMKEKGDIPEGYSVSREKKERFSLILESASTNQTSMYLCASSYRGYTGELFFGEGSRLTVL.

V gene TRBV29-1 combines with J gene TRBJ2-3; D is unresolved. This CDR3 is 14 amino acids long. Per the germline V gene, CDR1 is SQVTM and CDR2 is ANQGSEA. The germline V and J ends were trimmed by 4 bases and 4 bases, with 15 bases remaining between them. CDR3 sequence: CSVGPTPGADTQYF. CDR3 in DNA: TGCAGCGTTGGTCCGACACCCGGCGCAGATACGCAGTATTTT.